This T cell receptor beta chain was observed in a study of cytotoxic CD8 clonotypes in ibrutinib-treated CLL. Overall study context: Patients attained around 25 partial and 2 complete responses; at median approximately 68 months, about 15 remained remitted while around 12 progressed. Study-level points and caveats: The study found baseline clonality above age-matched healthy donors, tracking circulating CD8+ T-cell counts.

To note about this clone: Antigen: not known.

TCRdb's copy holds only in-frame clones and misses some; the assay was immunoSEQ multiplex PCR. This table holds about 160,000 clones, 70% to 90% found once. Roughly 1.9 micrograms of genomic DNA (from cryopreserved PBMCs) were used for TCR beta libraries. Material: PBMCs, obtained at disease progression, from a patient treated with ibrutinib. The receptor was derived from a human donor with chronic lymphocytic leukemia.

This chain's CDR3 is CASSISHRLYTEAFF. In DNA form, the CDR3 reads TGTGCCAGTAGTATAAGTCACAGATTATACACTGAAGCTTTCTTT. V is TRBV19 and J is TRBJ1-1, with D unclear. CDR1 and CDR2 (germline): LNHDA, SQIVND (reference sequence). Trimming stripped 2 bases from V and 3 bases from J, with 13 bases between. This CDR3 comprises 15 residues.